The next 3 T cell receptor beta chains were all read from a single sample in a study of post-analysis software for immune sequencing data. No antigen has been identified for these receptors. Presence of unique molecular identifiers characterized the TCR beta cDNA libraries. MiXCR, run by TCRdb on the PCR reads, gives a single entry per CDR3 protein. The sample consists of 400,000 to 500,000 distinct CDR3 sequences, approximately 37% of them appearing once. Study-wide points: The five TRBV segments detected at higher frequency in patients than in controls included TRBV5-6, TRBV5-1 and TRBV20-1.

Specimen: blood. The receptors stem from a girl aged 2 to 9 with multiple sclerosis.

The genes are TRBV18 and TRBJ1-4, with a possible D match to TRBD1 (5 bases). This CDR3 has 13 residues. The V gene lost 5 bases and the J gene lost 4 bases, with 8 bases spanning the gap. Germline assignment: CDR1 KGHSH and CDR2 LQKENI. The CDR3 sequence is CASSSRDNEKLFF. The CDR3 nucleotides are TGTGCCAGCTCATCCAGGGATAATGAAAAACTGTTTTTT. Based on the CDR3 plus reference TRBV18 and TRBJ1-4, the full variable domain is NAGVMQNPRHLVRRRGQEARLRCSPMKGHSHVYWYRQLPEEGLKFMVYLQKENIIDESGMPKERFSAEFPKEGPSILRIQQVVRGDSAAYFCASSSRDNEKLFFGSGTQLSVL.

The gene calls are TRBV7-9 and TRBJ2-5; no reliable D call. With 1 base removed from V and 11 bases from J, the gap between germline ends came to 11 bases. CDR3 length: 12 residues. CDR1 is SEHNR and CDR2 is FQNEAQ in the germline V gene (reference sequence). The CDR3 protein is CASSLVGLRQYF. CDR3 nucleotide sequence: TGTGCCAGCAGCTTAGTTGGCCTTCGGCAGTACTTC.

This sequence joins TRBV4-3 and TRBJ2-4; either TRBD1 or TRBD2 may supply D (5 bases each). The CDR3 is 21 amino acids. Germline CDR1 reads LGHNA; CDR2 reads YSLEER. Deletions cut 4 bases from V and 0 bases from J, with 28 bases between. Written as DNA, the CDR3 is TGCGCCAGCAGCCCTGCCCAGGGTTGGGATTATACGGGGTTAGCCAAAAACATTCAGTACTTC. Amino acids: CASSPAQGWDYTGLAKNIQYF.